Sequencing of this TCR beta chain was carried out in a study of chemoradiotherapy in HPV16-positive cancers. The study's findings and limits: The functional HPV-specific definition rests on just a couple of HPV16-positive patients. Candidate HPV-specific clones and E7-related TCR motifs grew in tumor during treatment.

This clone has just one count. Its antigen is not identified. CDR3 size: 15 residues. From germline, CDR1 is MNHEY and CDR2 SVGAGI. The V gene end was trimmed by 8 bases and the J gene end by 6 bases; junction bases not matched to a gene: 11. TCRdb's copy holds only in-frame clones and misses some; the assay was immunoSEQ multiplex PCR. Altogether 9,500 to 15,000 clones are present, 70% to 90% being singletons, with the ten largest covering approximately 2.6%. The sample here was blood, taken from a patient who underwent chemoradiotherapy. The TCR was taken from a human donor with HPV-associated anogenital cancer. This chain connects TRBV6-5 to TRBJ2-2, with TRBD1 matching over 8 bases. The CDR3 loop reads CASLSLDRAAGELFF. In nucleotides, the CDR3 is TGTGCCAGCTTATCTCTGGACAGGGCCGCCGGGGAGCTGTTTTTT.